Shown below are 14 T cell receptor beta chains from a single sample sequenced in a study of cytomegalovirus exposure and HLA in healthy donors. Primers for the PCR totalled 60 Vbeta and 13 Jbeta. Sequencing was performed with immunoSEQ multiplex PCR; in TCRdb, only in-frame clones are kept and a portion is missing. The sample shows under 90,000 clones, and 6% to 8% sits with its ten largest clones. Sequenced material: PBMCs. These receptors all stem from a female donor in good health and CMV-seropositive.

J is TRBJ2-1 and V is TRBV19, with a possible D match to TRBD2 (5 bases). The CDR3 sequence is 14 residues long. Trimming pared 1 base from V and 9 bases from J, leaving 13 bases between. Looked up from germline, CDR1 is LNHDA and CDR2 is SQIVND (reference sequence). This CDR3 reads CASSIAGITAEQFF. CDR3 DNA: TGTGCCAGTAGTATAGCGGGAATAACCGCTGAGCAGTTCTTC.

The chain combines TRBV5-1 with TRBJ2-1; 8 bases are a match to TRBD2. The CDR3 spans 16 residues. In germline, CDR1 is SGHRS, CDR2 YFSETQ. V dropped 2 bases and J dropped 2; count of bases not matched to a gene: 6. The CDR3 nucleotides are TGCGCCAGCAGCTTAAGTAGCGGGAAGGCCTACAATGAGCAGTTCTTC. This codes for CASSLSSGKAYNEQFF.

This rearrangement joins TRBV5-4 to TRBJ1-1; 8 nucleotides line up with TRBD1. Germline V gene lookup returns CDR1 SGHNT and CDR2 YYREEE (reference sequence). The CDR3 totals 13 residues. V was clipped by 5 bases and J by 4 bases; unmatched bases: 4. Here the CDR3 reads CASRQTGGTEAFF. DNA of the CDR3: TGTGCCAGCAGACAAACAGGGGGCACTGAAGCTTTCTTT.

The chain's CDR3 is CASGQGGYTEAFF. The CDR3 coding sequence is TGTGCCAGCGGACAGGGAGGCTACACTGAAGCTTTCTTT. J is TRBJ1-1 and V is TRBV6-6, with 8 nucleotides matching TRBD1. The V and J ends lost 8 bases and 3 bases, in that order; junction bases with no gene match: 5. Germline CDR1 and CDR2: MNHNY and SVGAGI (reference sequence). The CDR3 is 13 residues long.

This chain uses TRBV6-5 with TRBJ2-1; 10 bases agree with TRBD1. This CDR3 is built from 15 residues. Germline values: CDR1 MNHEY, CDR2 SVGAGI. V lost 2 bases, J lost 8 bases, and 6 bases stayed unmatched. The CDR3 sequence is CASSYRGQGIHEQFF. For the CDR3, the DNA is TGTGCCAGCAGTTACCGGGGACAGGGGATTCATGAGCAGTTCTTC.

The chain joins TRBV5-1 to TRBJ1-5; D is ambiguous. The germline gives CDR1 SGHRS, CDR2 YFSETQ. CDR3 length equals 15 residues. Deletions cut 4 bases from V and 0 bases from J, with 11 bases between. CDR3 in amino acids: CASSEMTGSNQPQHF. The CDR3 bases are TGCGCCAGCAGCGAAATGACGGGTAGCAATCAGCCCCAGCATTTT.

This chain connects TRBV7-9 to TRBJ1-1; D gene ambiguous. This CDR3 comprises 15 residues. Trimming cost V 3 bases and J 1 base, with 12 bases left between them. Germline CDR1 and CDR2: SEHNR and FQNEAQ (reference sequence). The DNA of the CDR3 is TGTGCCAGCAGCTTGGTCGATGGCACGAACACTGAAGCTTTCTTT. Translating gives CASSLVDGTNTEAFF.

The chain recombines TRBV6-6 with TRBJ2-1, with a possible D match to TRBD1 (5 bases). The CDR3 contains 16 residues. V was trimmed by 6 bases and J by 8 bases, leaving 23 bases between them. Germline V gene data show CDR1 as MNHNY and CDR2 as SVGAGI (reference sequence). DNA for the CDR3: TGTGCCAGCAGACCACCCGAGAGCAGGGCTTTGGATGAGCAGTTCTTC. Its protein is CASRPPESRALDEQFF.

The gene calls are TRBV6-5 and TRBJ2-7; D is possibly TRBD1 (6 bases). The V end lost 5 bases, the J end lost 4 bases, and 15 bases lay between the germline ends. This CDR3 contains 14 residues. CDR1 is MNHEY, CDR2 SVGAGI, per germline. The CDR3 reads CASSPDSLIYEQYF. In DNA form, the CDR3 reads TGTGCCAGCAGTCCGGACAGCTTAATATACGAGCAGTACTTC.

V usage is TRBV10-1 and J usage is TRBJ1-5; D unclear. Germline V gene sequence: CDR1 WNHNN, CDR2 SYGVQD (reference sequence). The CDR3 sequence is 15 residues long. V was trimmed by 8 bases and J by 5 bases, leaving 19 bases between them. The CDR3 DNA sequence: TGCGCCAGCTCCGGGTCCCTTTACTCACATCAGCCCCAGCATTTT. Protein product: CASSGSLYSHQPQHF.

The chain recombines TRBV6-1 with TRBJ2-2, with 10 bases identical to TRBD2. The CDR3 loop spans 15 amino acids. CDR1 is MNHNS, CDR2 SASEGT, per germline. The trim removed 7 bases at V and 6 bases at J, leaving 8 bases unmatched. DNA of the CDR3: TGTGCCAGCATCCTAGCGGGGGCGGGGGCCGGGGAGCTGTTTTTT. Translation: CASILAGAGAGELFF.

The V gene is TRBV7-8, the J gene TRBJ2-1; 7 bases are a match to TRBD1. Losses at the gene ends were 5 bases for V and 7 bases for J; bases not matched to a gene: 11. The CDR3 totals 15 residues. The germline gives CDR1 SGHVS, CDR2 FQNEAQ. The DNA of the CDR3 is TGTGCCAGCAGCACCACAGGGGCCGGCGGGAATGAGCAGTTCTTC. It translates to CASSTTGAGGNEQFF.

This sequence joins TRBV2 and TRBJ2-1; 10 bases match TRBD1. With 6 bases clipped from V and 5 bases from J, the junction kept 7 bases outside the gene matches. From germline, CDR1 is SNHLY and CDR2 FYNNEI. CDR3 length: 15 residues. CDR3 amino acids: CASRNRQGADNEQFF. Here the CDR3 DNA reads TGTGCCAGCAGGAACCGACAGGGGGCCGACAATGAGCAGTTCTTC.

This chain links TRBV7-2 with TRBJ2-1; possible D gene TRBD2, 6 bases. Germline lookup yields CDR1 SGHTA and CDR2 FQGNSA. Trimming stripped 2 bases from V and 9 bases from J, with 17 bases between. This CDR3 comprises 15 residues. The CDR3 nucleotides read TGTGCCAGCAGCTTAAACGGGGTAGCGGTCAGTGAGCAGTTCTTC. Translation gives CASSLNGVAVSEQFF.